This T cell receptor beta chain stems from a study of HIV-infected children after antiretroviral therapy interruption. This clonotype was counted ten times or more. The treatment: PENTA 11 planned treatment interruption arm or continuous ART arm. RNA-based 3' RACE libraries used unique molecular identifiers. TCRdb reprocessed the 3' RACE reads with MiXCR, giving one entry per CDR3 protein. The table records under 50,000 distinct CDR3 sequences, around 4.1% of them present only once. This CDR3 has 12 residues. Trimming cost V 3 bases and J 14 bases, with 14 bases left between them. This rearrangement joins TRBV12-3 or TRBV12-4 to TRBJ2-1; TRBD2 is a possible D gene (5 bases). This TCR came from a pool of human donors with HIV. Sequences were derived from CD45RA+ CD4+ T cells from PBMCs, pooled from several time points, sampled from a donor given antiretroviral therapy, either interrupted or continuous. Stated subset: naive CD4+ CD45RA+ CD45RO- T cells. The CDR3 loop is CASSFWDQEEFF. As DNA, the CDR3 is TGTGCCAGCAGTTTTTGGGATCAGGAGGAGTTCTTC.